This is a list of T cell receptor beta chains from one sample in a study of T cell changes during pregnancy in multiple sclerosis. Clones were read by immunoSEQ multiplex PCR, and TCRdb kept only the in-frame ones, dropping some. This table holds 40,000 to 50,000 clones, approximately 92% found once. The specimen comprised CD8+ T cells from peripheral blood mononuclear cells, sampled after pregnancy. All receptors come from a female donor with multiple sclerosis, enrolled in a pregnancy study. The CDR3 runs from the conserved cysteine through the conserved F or W. Each record gives: J gene, D gene, V gene, clone size, CDR3 DNA, CDR3 protein. D genes are given only for firm matches. Not every row has a clone size; where given, it reads once, few, many or a size class.

j_gene: TRBJ1-1; d_gene: -; v_gene: TRBV6-6; abundance: -; CDR3nt: TGTGCCAGCAGACCGACAGGCACTGAAGCTTTCTTT; CDR3aa: CASRPTGTEAFF
j_gene: TRBJ1-1; d_gene: -; v_gene: TRBV25-1; abundance: -; CDR3nt: TGTGCCAGCAGTGACTCTCAGGAGGGCATGCTCTTGAACACTGAAGCTTTCTTT; CDR3aa: CASSDSQEGMLLNTEAFF
j_gene: TRBJ2-1; d_gene: -; v_gene: TRBV7-2; abundance: -; CDR3nt: TGTGCCAGCAGCTCGGCCGGGACACCTTACACCCTAAATGAGCAGTTCTTC; CDR3aa: CASSSAGTPYTLNEQFF
j_gene: TRBJ1-2; d_gene: -; v_gene: TRBV7-9; abundance: -; CDR3nt: TGTGCCAGCAGCTACAGCTCGGGGGATTTCGGGAGGGAATGGGGCTACACCTTC; CDR3aa: CASSYSSGDFGREWGYTF
j_gene: TRBJ2-7; d_gene: -; v_gene: TRBV7-9; abundance: -; CDR3nt: TGTGCCAGCAGCCCCGGACTCGAGCAGTACTTC; CDR3aa: CASSPGLEQYF
j_gene: TRBJ2-7; d_gene: -; v_gene: TRBV9; abundance: -; CDR3nt: TGTGCCAGCAGCGTAGAAGTCGTCGGGGAGCAGTACTTC; CDR3aa: CASSVEVVGEQYF
j_gene: TRBJ2-6; d_gene: -; v_gene: TRBV27; abundance: -; CDR3nt: TGTGCCAGCAGTCCCCTCTCTGGGGCCAACGTCCTGACTTTC; CDR3aa: CASSPLSGANVLTF
j_gene: TRBJ2-7; d_gene: -; v_gene: TRBV27; abundance: -; CDR3nt: TGTGCCAGTCAGGGTAGGTCCTACGAGCAGTACTTC; CDR3aa: CASQGRSYEQYF
j_gene: TRBJ2-7; d_gene: -; v_gene: TRBV5-1; abundance: once; CDR3nt: TGCGCCAGCAGCTTGGAACGCGGCAGCTCCTACGAGCAGTACTTC; CDR3aa: CASSLERGSSYEQYF
j_gene: TRBJ2-3; d_gene: TRBD1; v_gene: TRBV28; abundance: -; CDR3nt: TGTGCCAGCAGTTCTTGGGACAGGGGAGCCACAGATACGCAGTATTTT; CDR3aa: CASSSWDRGATDTQYF
j_gene: TRBJ2-3; d_gene: TRBD2; v_gene: TRBV2; abundance: -; CDR3nt: TGTGCCAGCAGTGATGCCCTAGCGGGAGGTACAGATACGCAGTATTTT; CDR3aa: CASSDALAGGTDTQYF
j_gene: TRBJ1-2; d_gene: TRBD1; v_gene: TRBV12-5; abundance: -; CDR3nt: TGTGCTAGTGGTTTGGCCGGGACAGGGCTCTATGGCTACACCTTC; CDR3aa: CASGLAGTGLYGYTF
j_gene: TRBJ2-7; d_gene: -; v_gene: TRBV4-1; abundance: -; CDR3nt: TGCGCCAGCAGCCAAGATCAGGCATATTACGAGCAGTACTTC; CDR3aa: CASSQDQAYYEQYF
j_gene: TRBJ1-3; d_gene: -; v_gene: TRBV15; abundance: -; CDR3nt: TGTGCCACCAGCACCTGGGGGACTTCTGGAAACACCATATATTTT; CDR3aa: CATSTWGTSGNTIYF
j_gene: TRBJ2-7; d_gene: TRBD1; v_gene: TRBV11-2; abundance: -; CDR3nt: TGTGCCAGCAGCTTAGATCACGGGACAGGGGGTATCTACGAGCAGTACTTC; CDR3aa: CASSLDHGTGGIYEQYF
j_gene: TRBJ1-5; d_gene: -; v_gene: TRBV2; abundance: once; CDR3nt: TGTGCCAGCAGTGTGGCTGAATATAGCAATCAGCCCCAGCATTTT; CDR3aa: CASSVAEYSNQPQHF
j_gene: TRBJ2-1; d_gene: TRBD2; v_gene: TRBV7-9; abundance: -; CDR3nt: TGTGCCAGCAGCTTAGTAGCGGGGGTCAGGGATGAGCAGTTCTTC; CDR3aa: CASSLVAGVRDEQFF
j_gene: TRBJ2-1; d_gene: TRBD1; v_gene: TRBV7-3; abundance: -; CDR3nt: TGTGCCAGCAGCTTTTTTTCCCGCTCAGGGACAGGGACGTCGAATGAGCAGTTCTTC; CDR3aa: CASSFFSRSGTGTSNEQFF
j_gene: TRBJ2-2; d_gene: -; v_gene: TRBV27; abundance: -; CDR3nt: TGTGCCAGCAGGGGACTGGGCCCGGGGCTGTTTTTT; CDR3aa: CASRGLGPGLFF
j_gene: TRBJ1-2; d_gene: TRBD1; v_gene: TRBV10-3; abundance: few; CDR3nt: TGTGCCATCAGTGAGCTGACAGGGGGCGCCGGTGGCTACACCTTC; CDR3aa: CAISELTGGAGGYTF
j_gene: TRBJ2-3; d_gene: TRBD2; v_gene: TRBV18; abundance: -; CDR3nt: TGTGCCAGCTCACTTTCGGCTAGCGGGAGAGGGGAAGATACGCAGTATTTT; CDR3aa: CASSLSASGRGEDTQYF
j_gene: TRBJ2-1; d_gene: TRBD2; v_gene: TRBV9; abundance: -; CDR3nt: TGTGCCAGCAGCGTAGGCGATAGCGGGATAGACAATGAGCAGTTCTTC; CDR3aa: CASSVGDSGIDNEQFF
j_gene: TRBJ2-3; d_gene: TRBD2; v_gene: TRBV27; abundance: -; CDR3nt: TGTGCCAGCAGTTCTGGACTAGCGGGAGGCACAGATACGCAGTATTTT; CDR3aa: CASSSGLAGGTDTQYF
j_gene: TRBJ2-1; d_gene: TRBD2; v_gene: TRBV2; abundance: -; CDR3nt: TGTGCCAGCAGTGAAGCTGGGCTAGCGGTTTATAATGAGCAGTTCTTC; CDR3aa: CASSEAGLAVYNEQFF
j_gene: TRBJ1-2; d_gene: -; v_gene: TRBV4-3; abundance: -; CDR3nt: TGCGCCAGCAGCCAAGACAGGGATGGGAACTATGGCTACACCTTC; CDR3aa: CASSQDRDGNYGYTF
j_gene: TRBJ2-7; d_gene: -; v_gene: TRBV27; abundance: -; CDR3nt: TGTGCCAGCTCCAGGGGGGTCCGGGACAATTACGAGCAGTACTTC; CDR3aa: CASSRGVRDNYEQYF
j_gene: TRBJ2-7; d_gene: TRBD2; v_gene: TRBV19; abundance: -; CDR3nt: TGTGCCAGTAGTGCTACTAGCGGGGGGCCCTACGAGCAGTACTTC; CDR3aa: CASSATSGGPYEQYF
j_gene: TRBJ2-1; d_gene: TRBD2; v_gene: TRBV9; abundance: -; CDR3nt: TGTGCCAGCAGCGTAGGGGCCAGCGGGAATTACAATGAGCAGTTCTTC; CDR3aa: CASSVGASGNYNEQFF
j_gene: TRBJ2-1; d_gene: -; v_gene: TRBV11-2; abundance: -; CDR3nt: TGTGCCAGCAGCCGATCGCCTGGTACAGCTTACAATGAGCAGTTCTTC; CDR3aa: CASSRSPGTAYNEQFF
j_gene: TRBJ2-7; d_gene: TRBD1; v_gene: TRBV7-8; abundance: -; CDR3nt: TGTGCCAGCAGCTTACCGGGACAGAGGGCCTACGAGCAGTACTTC; CDR3aa: CASSLPGQRAYEQYF
j_gene: TRBJ2-3; d_gene: TRBD2; v_gene: TRBV9; abundance: once; CDR3nt: TGTGCCAGCAGCGTAGAGGTAGCGGGGGGGCCGGCAGATACGCAGTATTTT; CDR3aa: CASSVEVAGGPADTQYF